This T cell receptor beta chain was sequenced for a study of post-analysis software for immune sequencing data (dated by TCRdb to between 2014 and 2017). Broadly, across the study: The recorded disease courses included relapsing-remitting, secondary progressive and progressive-relapsing multiple sclerosis, and some patients had no subtype annotation. Patient repertoires were compared against 11 previously published healthy control repertoires from donors aged 6 to 25 years. A subset of samples was prepared in parallel using single-end sample barcoding, then pooled and co-amplified after Illumina adapter ligation. Overall study outcomes, separate from this receptor: The multiple sclerosis patient group was slightly younger than the control group. Direct clustering with F measure showed strong co-clustering of samples prepared in the same batch, prompting a batch-effect correction. Normalized Chao1 diversity was significantly lower in multiple sclerosis patients than controls, suggesting substantial peripheral T-cell clonal expansion. Significantly higher frequencies in patients than in controls were found for several TRBV segments, including TRBV5-6, TRBV5-1 and TRBV20-1.

To demonstrate the VDJtools post-analysis software, TCR beta repertoires were profiled from the peripheral blood of more than ten young patients with multiple sclerosis. The patients with multiple sclerosis were children and adolescents between roughly 6 and 17 years of age. CDR1 and CDR2, looked up from the germline V gene, are SGHTA and FQGNSA. Deletion took 1 base off V and 8 bases off J, with a span of 6 bases between the germline ends. The CDR3 sequence holds 12 residues, the cysteine and phenylalanine included. The only DNA kept is the CDR3, 36 bases in frame from the first base. This clonotype was counted a few times. Its antigen target is currently unknown. No clone much larger than this one lies a single base away; base qualities are absent. Libraries were constructed by PCR. These reads were obtained on an Illumina HiSeq 2500. Unique molecular identifiers were incorporated into TCR beta cDNA libraries to reduce PCR and sequencing biases. Per 1 to 10 million input T cells, some 500,000 cDNA molecules were obtained, such that each molecule approximated one T cell. The patient libraries were prepared and sequenced using the same protocol as the earlier healthy control dataset. Samples belonging to the same batch were prepared together, multiplexed and sequenced on a shared HiSeq lane. Per the authors' processing: Raw barcoded reads were processed with MIGEC, discarding single-read molecular identifier groups before consensus assembly and CDR3 extraction. Clonotype tables were post-analysed with VDJtools, and diversity was normalized by down-sampling all datasets to the smallest sample size. To correct batch-related cross-sample contamination, repertoire overlap clustering matched CDR3 amino acid sequences but not nucleotide sequences. TCRdb trimmed the raw reads at Q25, called clones with MiXCR and kept productive beta chains. Rows are combined by CDR3 protein, so each entry shows the most common genes and DNA. In this record, the V and J calls reflect TCRdb's handling and not the investigators' own analysis. Present in this sample are about 770,000 distinct CDR3 sequences, 40% to 55% of which were seen just once. The ten top clones hold roughly 4.9% of the sample.

The sample taken for sequencing was blood. The clonotype originates from a girl under 18 with multiple sclerosis. The chain is made from TRBV7-2 and TRBJ2-1, with no confidently assigned D gene. The CDR3 in this case is CASSLVWYEQFF. The sequenced DNA is TGTGCCAGCAGCTTAGTGTGGTATGAGCAGTTCTTC.